Shown below are 9 T cell receptor beta chains from a single sample sequenced in a study of a mutant IDH1 vaccine in newly diagnosed glioma. Profiling relied on immunoSEQ multiplex PCR, and the TCRdb table lists in-frame clones only, not all of them. Of approximately 35,000 clones listed, 88% are singletons. Antigen specificity for these receptors is unknown. Noted time point: week 23, last vaccination. Vaccine doses each comprised 300 ug of mutant IDH1 20-mer peptide, with topical imiquimod. Sequenced material: PBMCs, taken from a glioma patient whose treatment included an IDH1 peptide vaccine. These receptors were obtained from a man in his forties with glioma.

V usage is TRBV4-3 and J usage is TRBJ2-7; D is ambiguous. Germline values: CDR1 LGHNA, CDR2 YSLEER. The ends were cut back, 0 bases at V and 0 bases at J, with 6 bases in the middle. The CDR3 has 14 amino acids. The CDR3 bases are TGCGCCAGCAGCCAAGATCGGGCCTCCTACGAGCAGTACTTC. Translated: CASSQDRASYEQYF.

The gene calls are TRBV6-5 and TRBJ1-6, with 8 bases fitting TRBD1. After removal of 5 bases from V and 9 bases from J, the junction contained 9 bases not matched to a gene. The CDR3 is made up of 15 amino acids. Per the germline V gene, CDR1 is MNHEY and CDR2 is SVGAGI. DNA of the CDR3: TGTGCCAGCAGTGTAGGGACAGGTGGTGGTTCACCCCTCCACTTT. Translating it yields CASSVGTGGGSPLHF.

The rearrangement links TRBV7-9 to TRBJ2-1; 9 nucleotides agree with TRBD2. Germline CDR1 and CDR2: SEHNR and FQNEAQ (reference sequence). Trimming removed 1 base from V and 10 bases from J; junction bases left unmatched: 8. The CDR3 contains 15 residues. The CDR3 DNA follows: TGTGCCAGCAGCTTAGAAAAGGGTCTAGCGGGGGAGCAGTTCTTC. Translated: CASSLEKGLAGEQFF.

The J gene is TRBJ2-4, the V gene TRBV5-8; the match to TRBD2 covers 7 bases. Germline V lookup: CDR1 SGHTS, CDR2 YDEGEE. The CDR3 spans 16 residues. V was clipped by 0 bases and J by 8 bases; unmatched bases: 11. The CDR3 region has the DNA TGTGCCAGCAGCTTGGAGGGAGGGGTTATTGCGGACATTCAGTACTTC. Amino acids: CASSLEGGVIADIQYF.

The chain has TRBV2 and TRBJ1-3; D not resolved. The CDR3 is 11 amino acids. Germline V lookup: CDR1 SNHLY, CDR2 FYNNEI. Trimming took 5 bases from V and 7 from J, leaving 6 bases between them. Here the CDR3 reads CASSTFNTIYF. Written as DNA, the CDR3 is TGTGCCAGCAGTACTTTCAACACCATATATTTT.

The CDR3 region is CASSIGGLAGGLETQYF. DNA for the CDR3: TGTGCCAGTAGTATAGGTGGTCTAGCGGGAGGTTTGGAGACCCAGTACTTC. The chain carries TRBV19 and TRBJ2-5, with TRBD2 matching over 11 bases. This CDR3 comprises 17 residues. Per germline, CDR1 LNHDA and CDR2 SQIVND (reference sequence). Germline trimming cut 1 base from V and 5 bases from J; bases unmatched to any gene: 9.

V is TRBV4-2 and J is TRBJ2-1; 12 positions agree with TRBD2. This CDR3 region has 18 residues. Germline CDR1 LGHNA, CDR2 YNFKEQ. The ends lost 0 bases at V and 3 bases at J; junction bases unmatched: 6. CDR3 protein: CASSQEPSGGAYYNEQFF. The CDR3 bases are TGTGCCAGCAGCCAAGAGCCTAGCGGGGGGGCATACTACAATGAGCAGTTCTTC.

The chain employs TRBV15 and TRBJ1-1; D remains ambiguous. Per the germline V gene, CDR1 is LNHNV and CDR2 is YYDKDF (reference sequence). The V end was cut by 0 bases, the J end by 0 bases, with 8 bases between. The CDR3 runs 15 residues. CDR3 sequence (DNA): TGTGCCACCAGCAGAGATGGCAGTTTGAACACTGAAGCTTTCTTT. Translating gives CATSRDGSLNTEAFF.

The genes are TRBV19 and TRBJ1-6; D perhaps matches TRBD1 (5 bases). Germline V gives CDR1 LNHDA, CDR2 SQIVND (reference sequence). The V end was cut by 6 bases, the J end by 9 bases, with 21 bases between. The CDR3 length is 16 residues. The CDR3 nucleotides are TGTGCCAGTAGACTATCGGCGTATGGGGCAAGTTCACCCCTCCACTTT. Its translation is CASRLSAYGASSPLHF.